The clone carrying this TCR beta chain is a singleton in its sample. Antigen unknown. This sample includes further DNA sequences coding for the same CDR3. This CDR3 contains 13 residues. Germline CDR1 reads SGHRS; CDR2 reads YFSETQ. J lost 4 bases, V lost 2 bases, and 2 bases had no gene match. This sample is part of a study of shared clonotypes between healthy human individuals. Findings of the study overall: Clonotypes shared by all four sorted-subset donors had higher generation probabilities than non-shared clonotypes. The low donor count limited represented genetic and exposure-history diversity.

Only CD45RO-negative cells positively selected for CCR7 counted as naive CD8 cells, so terminally differentiated effector memory CD45RA+ cells were excluded. Researchers ran the assay at a deep level. Assay used: immunoSEQ multiplex PCR; TCRdb lists only in-frame clones, some missing. The table records around 2.1 million clones, roughly 91% of them present only once. This receptor was taken from a man between 18 and 35 years old in good health. Some clones in this sample may be carry-over from other donors' samples. The J gene is TRBJ2-7, the V gene TRBV5-1; 8 bases align to TRBD1. The sample was naive CD8+ T cells from PBMCs. CDR3: CASSFRTGYEQYF. The CDR3 DNA follows: TGCGCCAGCAGCTTCAGGACAGGGTACGAGCAGTACTTC.